A single sample gave rise to the 10 T cell receptor beta chains below, sequenced in a study of T cell responses to AZD1222 COVID-19 vaccine. The table came from immunoSEQ multiplex PCR; TCRdb's copy has only in-frame clones and leaves some out. The profile shows 120,000 to 150,000 clones, 70% to 90% of them singletons. The sequencing used peripheral blood, collected on day 0 of AZD1222 vaccination. Receptor source: an adult in good health.

The DNA of the CDR3 is TGTGCCACCAGTCCCGATAAGAGACTACGCAGCTCCTACAATGAGCAGTTCTTC. Amino acids: CATSPDKRLRSSYNEQFF. The rearrangement links TRBV15 to TRBJ2-1; TRBD2 might be the D (5 bases). The V gene lost 6 bases and the J gene lost 0 bases, with 21 bases spanning the gap. The CDR3 loop spans 18 amino acids. The germline V gene encodes CDR1 LNHNV and CDR2 YYDKDF (reference sequence). Based on the CDR3 plus reference TRBV15 and TRBJ2-1, the full variable domain is DAMVIQNPRYQVTQFGKPVTLSCSQTLNHNVMYWYQQKSSQAPKLLFHYYDKDFNNEADTPDNFQSRRPNTSFCFLDIRSPGLGDTAMYLCATSPDKRLRSSYNEQFFGPGTRLTVL.

CDR3 amino acids: CASSPGLSSYNEQFF. CDR3 in DNA: TGTGCCAGCAGCCCAGGGTTAAGCTCCTACAATGAGCAGTTCTTC. This chain connects TRBV7-3 to TRBJ2-1; D possibly corresponds to TRBD1 (5 bases). Germline-derived CDR1 and CDR2 are SGHTA and FQGTGA. The V and J ends lost 5 bases and 0 bases respectively, with 11 bases between them. The CDR3 loop spans 15 amino acids.

The chain recombines TRBV2 with TRBJ1-5; D is ambiguous. CDR1 and CDR2 (germline): SNHLY, FYNNEI. The V gene lost 8 bases and the J gene lost 4 bases, with 12 bases spanning the gap. This CDR3 comprises 13 residues. The CDR3, as DNA: TGTGCCAGCGGTAATGGACGGAATCAGCCCCAGCATTTT. Protein product: CASGNGRNQPQHF. Variable domain in full (rest from reference TRBV2 and TRBJ1-5): EPEVTQTPSHQVTQMGQEVILRCVPISNHLYFYWYRQILGQKVEFLVSFYNNEISEKSEIFDDQFSVERPDGSNFTLKIRSTKLEDSAMYFCASGNGRNQPQHFGDGTRLSIL.

This clone occurred a few times. The gene calls are TRBV5-1 and TRBJ1-1, with 10 bases fitting TRBD1. The CDR3 covers 17 residues. Trimming cost V 4 bases and J 0 bases; bases outside gene matches: 9. Germline V CDR1 and CDR2: SGHRS, YFSETQ. The CDR3, as DNA: TGCGCCAGCAGCCCCCGGGACAGGGGAGGGATGAACACTGAAGCTTTCTTT. Amino acids: CASSPRDRGGMNTEAFF.

The chain recombines TRBV6-5 with TRBJ2-7; TRBD1 agrees at 10 bases. In germline, CDR1 is MNHEY, CDR2 SVGAGI. The CDR3 has 16 residues. J lost 6 bases, V lost 0 bases, and 8 bases had no gene match. The DNA for the CDR3 is TGTGCCAGCAGTTACTCAGGACAGGGGGTTGGTGGCGAGCAGTACTTC. Encoded protein: CASSYSGQGVGGEQYF.

This chain connects TRBV6-5 to TRBJ1-1; the match to TRBD1 covers 7 bases. This CDR3 has 12 residues. The J segment lost 11 bases and the V segment lost 6 bases, leaving 9 bases of the junction unmatched. Germline V gene sequence: CDR1 MNHEY, CDR2 SVGAGI. CDR3 nucleotide sequence: TGTGCCAGCAGACAGGGGCGAAGCGGGGCTTTCTTT. Residues: CASRQGRSGAFF.

This chain links TRBV7-2 with TRBJ2-3; the D call may be TRBD1 or TRBD2 (5 bases each). The germline gives CDR1 SGHTA, CDR2 FQGNSA. Trimming pared 3 bases from V and 6 bases from J, leaving 19 bases between. The CDR3 spans 16 residues. CDR3 nucleotide sequence: TGTGCCAGCAGCTTGATGCAAACCGGGGCAGGGGATACGCAGTATTTT. Translating it yields CASSLMQTGAGDTQYF. Combining the CDR3 with reference TRBV7-2 and TRBJ2-3 gives the whole variable domain GAGVSQSPSNKVTEKGKDVELRCDPISGHTALYWYRQSLGQGLEFLIYFQGNSAPDKSGLPSDRFSAERTGGSVSTLTIQRTQQEDSAVYLCASSLMQTGAGDTQYFGPGTRLTVL.

The chain links TRBV27 to TRBJ1-2; D perhaps matches TRBD1 (6 bases). CDR1 and CDR2 from the germline V gene are MNHEY and SMNVEV (reference sequence). CDR3 size: 16 residues. V lost 4 bases, J lost 4 bases, and 19 bases lay in between. CDR3 nucleotide sequence: TGTGCCAGCAGTTCCCGAGGGGGGGGTAGAAGCTATGGCTACACCTTC. Amino acid sequence: CASSSRGGGRSYGYTF.

The rearrangement joins TRBV19 to TRBJ2-7; no definite D call. Trimming took off 3 bases at V and 6 bases at J, with 9 bases between the two ends. Germline CDR1 and CDR2: LNHDA and SQIVND (reference sequence). The CDR3 loop spans 12 amino acids. DNA of the CDR3: TGTGCCAGTAGTATCAGGCCTCGCGAGCAGTACTTC. Protein: CASSIRPREQYF.

J is TRBJ1-1 and V is TRBV5-1; D gene unclear. The V end lost 1 base, the J end lost 1 base, and 8 bases lay between the germline ends. The length of the CDR3 is 14 residues. Germline assignment: CDR1 SGHRS and CDR2 YFSETQ. This chain's CDR3 is CASSLLVGNTEAFF. The CDR3 DNA reads as TGCGCCAGCAGCTTGCTGGTGGGGAACACTGAAGCTTTCTTT.